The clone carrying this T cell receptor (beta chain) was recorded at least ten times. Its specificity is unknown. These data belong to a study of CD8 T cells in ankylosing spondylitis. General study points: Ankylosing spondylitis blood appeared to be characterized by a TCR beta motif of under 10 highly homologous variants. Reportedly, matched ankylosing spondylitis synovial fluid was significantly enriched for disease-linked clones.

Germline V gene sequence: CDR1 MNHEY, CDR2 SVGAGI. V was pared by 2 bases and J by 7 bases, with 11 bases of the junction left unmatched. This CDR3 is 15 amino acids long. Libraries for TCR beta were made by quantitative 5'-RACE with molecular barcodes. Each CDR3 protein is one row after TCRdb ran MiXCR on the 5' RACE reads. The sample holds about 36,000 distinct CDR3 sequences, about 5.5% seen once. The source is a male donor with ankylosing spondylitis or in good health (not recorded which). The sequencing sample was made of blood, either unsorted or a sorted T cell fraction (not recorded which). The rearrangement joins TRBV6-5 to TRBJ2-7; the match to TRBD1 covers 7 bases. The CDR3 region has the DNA TGTGCCAGCAGTTACGGGCAGGGGGTAAAAGGGGAGCAGTACTTC. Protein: CASSYGQGVKGEQYF.